This T cell receptor beta chain was obtained from a study of T cell responses to AZD1222 COVID-19 vaccine. The study, taken as a whole, reports: Spike-specific TCRs gained breadth and depth after people received two AZD1222 doses. CD4 TCRs associated with vaccination spanned spike, dominating at 160-218 and 743-854.

Produced via immunoSEQ multiplex PCR; TCRdb's table is partial and in-frame only. The profile covers some 150,000 clones, with 80% to 95% appearing a single time and 0.7% to 1% taken by the ten largest. V lost 6 bases, J lost 4 bases, and 7 bases lay in between. The CDR3 length is 11 residues. Germline lookup yields CDR1 MNHEY and CDR2 SVGAGI. As regards this clone: What it binds is not known.

V and J are TRBV6-5 and TRBJ2-7; possibly TRBD2 for D (6 bases). The receptor comes from an adult in good health. The sequencing here drew on peripheral blood, taken on day 0 of MenACWY control vaccination. CDR3 region: CASRTRYEQYF. In DNA form, the CDR3 reads TGTGCCAGCAGGACTAGATACGAGCAGTACTTC.